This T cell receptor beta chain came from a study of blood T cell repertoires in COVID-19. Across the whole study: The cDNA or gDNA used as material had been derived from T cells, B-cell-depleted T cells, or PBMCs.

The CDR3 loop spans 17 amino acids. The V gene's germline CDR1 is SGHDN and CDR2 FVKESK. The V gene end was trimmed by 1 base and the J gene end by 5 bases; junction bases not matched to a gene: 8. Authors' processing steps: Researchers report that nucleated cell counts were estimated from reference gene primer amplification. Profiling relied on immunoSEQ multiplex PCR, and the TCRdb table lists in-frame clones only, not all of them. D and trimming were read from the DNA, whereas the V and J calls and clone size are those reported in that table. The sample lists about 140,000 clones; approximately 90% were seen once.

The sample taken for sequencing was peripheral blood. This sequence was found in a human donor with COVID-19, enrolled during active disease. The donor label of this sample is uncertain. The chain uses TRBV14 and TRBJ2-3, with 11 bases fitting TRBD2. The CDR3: CASSQATSGRYRDTQYF. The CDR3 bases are TGTGCCAGCAGCCAAGCTACTAGCGGGAGATACCGAGATACGCAGTATTTT.